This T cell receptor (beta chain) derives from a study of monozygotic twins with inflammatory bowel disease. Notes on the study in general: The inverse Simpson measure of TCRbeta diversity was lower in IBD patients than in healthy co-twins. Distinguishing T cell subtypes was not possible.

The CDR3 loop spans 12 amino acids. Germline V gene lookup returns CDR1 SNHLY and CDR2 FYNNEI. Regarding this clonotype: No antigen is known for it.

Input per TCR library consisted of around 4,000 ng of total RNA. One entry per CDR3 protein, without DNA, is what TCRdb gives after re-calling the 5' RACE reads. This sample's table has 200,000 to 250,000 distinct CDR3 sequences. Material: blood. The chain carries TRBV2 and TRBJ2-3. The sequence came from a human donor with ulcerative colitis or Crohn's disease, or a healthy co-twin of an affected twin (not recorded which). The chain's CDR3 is CASQRLENTQYF.